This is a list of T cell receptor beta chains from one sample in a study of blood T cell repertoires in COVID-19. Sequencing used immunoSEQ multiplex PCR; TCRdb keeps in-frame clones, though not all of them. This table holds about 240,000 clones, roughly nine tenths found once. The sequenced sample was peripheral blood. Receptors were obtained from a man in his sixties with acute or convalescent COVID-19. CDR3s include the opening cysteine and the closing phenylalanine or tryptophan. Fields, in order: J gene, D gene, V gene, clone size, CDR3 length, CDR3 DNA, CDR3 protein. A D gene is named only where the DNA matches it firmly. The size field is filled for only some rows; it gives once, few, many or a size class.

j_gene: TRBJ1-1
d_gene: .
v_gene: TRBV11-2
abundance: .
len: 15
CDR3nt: TGTGCCAGCAGCTCTAGGGGGTTTTTCAACACTGAAGCTTTCTTT
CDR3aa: CASSSRGFFNTEAFF

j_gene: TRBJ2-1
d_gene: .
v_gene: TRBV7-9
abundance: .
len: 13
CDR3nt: TGTGCCAGCAGCTCCCCTAACGACAATGAGCAGTTCTTC
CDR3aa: CASSSPNDNEQFF

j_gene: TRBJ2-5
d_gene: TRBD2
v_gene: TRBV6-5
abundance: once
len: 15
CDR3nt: TGTGCCAGCAGTCATTACGGGGGGTTACAAGAGACCCAGTACTTC
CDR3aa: CASSHYGGLQETQYF

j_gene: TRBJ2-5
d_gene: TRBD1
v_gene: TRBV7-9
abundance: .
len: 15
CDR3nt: TGTGCCAGCAGCCCAAGCAGGGGGCCGAAAGAGACCCAGTACTTC
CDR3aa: CASSPSRGPKETQYF

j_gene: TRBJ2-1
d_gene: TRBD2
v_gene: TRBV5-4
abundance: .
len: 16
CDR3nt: TGTGCCAGCAGCCCGGGGGGGTACGGCTCCTACAATGAGCAGTTCTTC
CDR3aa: CASSPGGYGSYNEQFF

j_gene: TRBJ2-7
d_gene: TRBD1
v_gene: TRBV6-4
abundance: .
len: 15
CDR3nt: TGTGCCAGCAGCTTAGAACAGGGGGGAGCCTACGAGCAGTACTTC
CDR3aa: CASSLEQGGAYEQYF

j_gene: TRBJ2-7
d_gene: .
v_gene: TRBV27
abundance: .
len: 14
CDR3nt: TGTGCCAGCAGTTTAGACAGGCTTTCCTACGAGCAGTACTTC
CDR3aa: CASSLDRLSYEQYF

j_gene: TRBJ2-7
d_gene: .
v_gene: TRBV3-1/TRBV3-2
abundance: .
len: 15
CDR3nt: TGTGCCAGCAGCCAAGATGGTAAGGGGGCCTACGAGCAGTACTTC
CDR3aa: CASSQDGKGAYEQYF

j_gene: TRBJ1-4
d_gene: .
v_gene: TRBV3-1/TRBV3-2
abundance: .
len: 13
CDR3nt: TGTGCCAGCAGCCAAGATATAAAAGAAAAACTGTTTTTT
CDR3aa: CASSQDIKEKLFF

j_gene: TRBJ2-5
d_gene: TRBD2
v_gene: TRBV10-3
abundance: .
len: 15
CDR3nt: TGTGCCATCAGCCTGACTAGCGGGAGTGGTGAGACCCAGTACTTC
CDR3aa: CAISLTSGSGETQYF

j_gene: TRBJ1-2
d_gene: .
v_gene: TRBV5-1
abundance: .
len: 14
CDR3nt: TGCGCCAGCAGCACCGGGGGTAGTGACTATGGCTACACCTTC
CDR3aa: CASSTGGSDYGYTF

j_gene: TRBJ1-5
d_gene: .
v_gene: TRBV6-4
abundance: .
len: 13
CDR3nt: TGTGCCAGCAGCCTGTTTGAGCGCCAGCCCCAGCATTTT
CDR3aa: CASSLFERQPQHF

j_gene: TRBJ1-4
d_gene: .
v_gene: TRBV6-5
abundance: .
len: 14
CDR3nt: TGTGCCAGCAGTTACGAACGGGGGCGGGGGGAACTGTTTTTT
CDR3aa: CASSYERGRGELFF

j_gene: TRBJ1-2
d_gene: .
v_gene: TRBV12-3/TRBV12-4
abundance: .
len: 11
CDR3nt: TGTGCCAGCAGCTACAGGGCCTTTGACACCTTC
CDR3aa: CASSYRAFDTF

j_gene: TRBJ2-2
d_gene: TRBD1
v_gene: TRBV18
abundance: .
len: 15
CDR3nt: TGTGCCAGCTCACCGGACAGGGGGGTCACCGGGGAGCTGTTTTTT
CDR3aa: CASSPDRGVTGELFF

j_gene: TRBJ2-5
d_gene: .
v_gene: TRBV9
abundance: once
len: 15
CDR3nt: TGTGCCAGCAGCGCCGATTCCGGGAACCAAGAGACCCAGTACTTC
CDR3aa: CASSADSGNQETQYF

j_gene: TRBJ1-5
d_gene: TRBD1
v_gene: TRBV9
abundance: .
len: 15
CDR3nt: TGTGCCAGCAGCAGGACAGGGGGCCACGGACAGCCCCAGCATTTT
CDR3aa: CASSRTGGHGQPQHF

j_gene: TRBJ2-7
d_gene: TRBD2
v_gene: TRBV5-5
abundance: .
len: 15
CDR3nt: TGTGCCAGCAGCTTGGCGACTAGCGGTCCCTACGAGCAGTACTTC
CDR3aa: CASSLATSGPYEQYF

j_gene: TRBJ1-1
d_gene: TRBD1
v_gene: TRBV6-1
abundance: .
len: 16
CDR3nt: TGTGCCAGCAGTGACTTGGGACAGGGGATGAACACTGAAGCTTTCTTT
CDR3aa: CASSDLGQGMNTEAFF

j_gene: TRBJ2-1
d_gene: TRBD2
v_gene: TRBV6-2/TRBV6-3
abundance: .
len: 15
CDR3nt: TGTGCCAGCAGTCCGAGCGGGAGGGCAGTAAATGAGCAGTTCTTC
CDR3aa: CASSPSGRAVNEQFF

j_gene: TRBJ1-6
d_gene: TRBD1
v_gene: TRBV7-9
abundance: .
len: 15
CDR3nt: TGTGCCAGCAGCTTAACAGGGGGCTCTAATTCACCCCTCCACTTT
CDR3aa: CASSLTGGSNSPLHF

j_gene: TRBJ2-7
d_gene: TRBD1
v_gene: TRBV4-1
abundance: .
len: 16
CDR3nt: TGCGCCAGCAGCCCAGAGCAGGGGGCAAGGGGATACGAGCAGTACTTC
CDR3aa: CASSPEQGARGYEQYF

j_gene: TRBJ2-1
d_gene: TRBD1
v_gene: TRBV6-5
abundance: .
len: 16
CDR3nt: TGTGCCAGCAGTTCCGACAGGGGGTGGACCTACAATGAGCAGTTCTTC
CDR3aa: CASSSDRGWTYNEQFF

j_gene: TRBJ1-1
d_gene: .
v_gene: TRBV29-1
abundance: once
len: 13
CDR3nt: TGCAGCGTTGAAAGAACGGGGTCCACTGAAGCTTTCTTT
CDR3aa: CSVERTGSTEAFF

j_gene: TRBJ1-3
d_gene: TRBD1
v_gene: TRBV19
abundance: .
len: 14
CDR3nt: TGTGCCAGTAGCCGGACAGGGTCAGGAAACACCATATATTTT
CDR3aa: CASSRTGSGNTIYF

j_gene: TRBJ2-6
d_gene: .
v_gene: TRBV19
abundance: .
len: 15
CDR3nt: TGTGCCAGTCTCCTCAGTCACTCTGGGGCCAACGTCCTGACTTTC
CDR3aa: CASLLSHSGANVLTF

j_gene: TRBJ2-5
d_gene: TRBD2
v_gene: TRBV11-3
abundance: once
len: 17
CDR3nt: TGTGCCAGCAGCCCTAATTCACTAGCGGGGGGCCAAGAGACCCAGTACTTC
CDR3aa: CASSPNSLAGGQETQYF

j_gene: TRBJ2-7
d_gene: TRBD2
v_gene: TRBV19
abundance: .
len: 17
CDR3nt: TGTGCCAGTAGTATAAGGGCTAGCGGGAGGCGAGCCTACGAGCAGTACTTC
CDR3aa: CASSIRASGRRAYEQYF

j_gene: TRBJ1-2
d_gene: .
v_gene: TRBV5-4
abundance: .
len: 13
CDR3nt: TGTGCCAGCAGCTTGGCGGGGGGCTATGGCTACACCTTC
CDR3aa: CASSLAGGYGYTF

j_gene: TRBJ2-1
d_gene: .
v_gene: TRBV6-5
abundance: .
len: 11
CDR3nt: TGTGCCAGCAGCAAAAACAATGAGCAGTTCTTC
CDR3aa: CASSKNNEQFF

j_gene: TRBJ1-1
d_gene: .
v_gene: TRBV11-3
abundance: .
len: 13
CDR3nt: TGTGCCAGCAGCCTCCAGCCGGGCACTGAAGCTTTCTTT
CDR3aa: CASSLQPGTEAFF

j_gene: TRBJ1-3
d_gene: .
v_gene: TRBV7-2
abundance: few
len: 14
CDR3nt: TGTGCCAGCAGCTCCGGGGGAACTGGAAACACCATATATTTT
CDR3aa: CASSSGGTGNTIYF

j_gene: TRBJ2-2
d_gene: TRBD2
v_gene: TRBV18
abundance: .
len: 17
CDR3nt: TGTGCCAGCTCACCACCGGGACTAGCGGGAAGTACCGGGGAGCTGTTTTTT
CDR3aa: CASSPPGLAGSTGELFF

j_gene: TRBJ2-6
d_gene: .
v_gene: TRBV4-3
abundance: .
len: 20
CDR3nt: TGCGCCAGCAGCCAAGACGGGATTCCCAAGACCAGCTCTGGGGCCAACGTCCTGACTTTC
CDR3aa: CASSQDGIPKTSSGANVLTF

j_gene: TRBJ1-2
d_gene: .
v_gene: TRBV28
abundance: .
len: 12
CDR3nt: TGTGCCAGCAAATCCCAAAACTATGGCTACACCTTC
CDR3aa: CASKSQNYGYTF

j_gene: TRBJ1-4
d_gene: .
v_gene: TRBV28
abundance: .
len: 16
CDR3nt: TGTGCCAGCAGTTCCCCCTCGACATCTAGGGGTGAAAAACTGTTTTTT
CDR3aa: CASSSPSTSRGEKLFF

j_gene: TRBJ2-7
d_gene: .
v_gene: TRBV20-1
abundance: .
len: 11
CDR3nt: TGCAGTGCTAGCCGCGCCTACGAGCAGTACTTC
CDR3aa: CSASRAYEQYF

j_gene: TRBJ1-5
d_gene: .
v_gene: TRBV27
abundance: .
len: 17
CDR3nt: TGTGCCAGCAGTTTATATGGGACAACGGGTAGCAATCAGCCCCAGCATTTT
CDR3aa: CASSLYGTTGSNQPQHF

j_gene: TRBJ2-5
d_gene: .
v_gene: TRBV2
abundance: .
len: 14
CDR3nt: TGTGCCAGCAGTGAAGATAGGGGCAGGGAGACCCAGTACTTC
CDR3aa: CASSEDRGRETQYF

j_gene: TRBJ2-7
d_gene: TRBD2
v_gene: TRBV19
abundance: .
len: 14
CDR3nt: TGTGCCAGTAGTATGACTAGCGGCCTCTACGAGCAGTACTTC
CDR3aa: CASSMTSGLYEQYF

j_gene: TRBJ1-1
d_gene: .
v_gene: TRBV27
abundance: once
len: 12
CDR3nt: TGTGTCAGCAGTCTCGGGGACACTGAAGCTTTCTTT
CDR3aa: CVSSLGDTEAFF

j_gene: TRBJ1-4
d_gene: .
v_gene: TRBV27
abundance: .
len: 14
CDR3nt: TGTGCCAGCAGTTTATCGCCCCAGGGGGAAAAACTGTTTTTT
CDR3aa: CASSLSPQGEKLFF

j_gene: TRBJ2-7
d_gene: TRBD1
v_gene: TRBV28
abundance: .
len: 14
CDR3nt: TGTGCCAGCAGGTCGACAGGGGACTCCTACGAGCAGTACTTC
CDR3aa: CASRSTGDSYEQYF

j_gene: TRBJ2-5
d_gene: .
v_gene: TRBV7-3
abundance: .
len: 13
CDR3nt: TGTGCCAGCAGCGTGCAGGTCGGAGAGACCCAGTACTTC
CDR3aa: CASSVQVGETQYF

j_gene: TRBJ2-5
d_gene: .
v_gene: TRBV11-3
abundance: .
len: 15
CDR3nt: TGTGCCAGCAGCTTAGGCAGGGGATGGAAAGAGACCCAGTACTTC
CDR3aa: CASSLGRGWKETQYF

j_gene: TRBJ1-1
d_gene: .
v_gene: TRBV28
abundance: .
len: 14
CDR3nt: TGTGCCAGCAGTTTATCCGGGGGGAACACTGAAGCTTTCTTT
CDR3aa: CASSLSGGNTEAFF

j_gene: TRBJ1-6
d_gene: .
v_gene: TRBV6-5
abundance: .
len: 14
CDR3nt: TGTGCCAGCAGTTACCGGGACAAACTTTCACCCCTCCACTTT
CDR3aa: CASSYRDKLSPLHF

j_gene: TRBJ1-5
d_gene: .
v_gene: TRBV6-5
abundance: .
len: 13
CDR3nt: TGTGCCAGCAGCAGGGCAGAGACTCAGCCCCAGCATTTT
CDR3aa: CASSRAETQPQHF

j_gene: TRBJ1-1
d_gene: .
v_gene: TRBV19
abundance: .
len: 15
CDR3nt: TGTGCCAGTAGTACCTTCTCCAGGGGAAACACTGAAGCTTTCTTT
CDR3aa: CASSTFSRGNTEAFF

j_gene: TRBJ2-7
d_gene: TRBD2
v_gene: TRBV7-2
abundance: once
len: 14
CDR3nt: TGTGCCAGCAGCACGAGCGGGGGGGACTACGAGCAGTACTTC
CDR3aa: CASSTSGGDYEQYF

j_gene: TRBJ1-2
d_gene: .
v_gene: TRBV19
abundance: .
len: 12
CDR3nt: TGTGCCAGTAGTATAGATCGGGTTGGCTACACCTTC
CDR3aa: CASSIDRVGYTF

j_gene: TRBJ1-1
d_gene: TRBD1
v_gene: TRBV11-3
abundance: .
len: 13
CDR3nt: TGTGCCAGCAGTAAGGACAGGGGCACTGAAGCTTTCTTT
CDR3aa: CASSKDRGTEAFF

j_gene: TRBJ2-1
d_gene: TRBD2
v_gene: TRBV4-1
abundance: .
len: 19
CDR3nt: TGCGCCAGCAGCCAAGATGGGCTAGCGGGGACAGTCATCTACAATGAGCAGTTCTTC
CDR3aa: CASSQDGLAGTVIYNEQFF

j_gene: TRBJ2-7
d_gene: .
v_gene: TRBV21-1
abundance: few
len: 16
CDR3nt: TGTGCCAGCAGCAAACGCCAGCGGGAGGATACCTACGAGCAGTACTTC
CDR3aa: CASSKRQREDTYEQYF

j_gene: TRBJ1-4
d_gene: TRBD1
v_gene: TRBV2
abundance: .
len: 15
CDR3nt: TGTGCCAGCAGTTGGGGACAGGGTAGGGGCGAAAAACTGTTTTTT
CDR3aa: CASSWGQGRGEKLFF

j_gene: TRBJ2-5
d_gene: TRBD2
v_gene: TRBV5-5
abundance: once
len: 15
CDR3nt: TGTGCCAGCAGCTTCTCCGGGACTAGGGAAGAGACCCAGTACTTC
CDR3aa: CASSFSGTREETQYF

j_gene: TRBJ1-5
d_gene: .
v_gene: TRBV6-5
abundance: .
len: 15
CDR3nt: TGTGCCAGCAGTTACTCTCTGGCCGGCGGGCAGCCCCAGCATTTT
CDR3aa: CASSYSLAGGQPQHF

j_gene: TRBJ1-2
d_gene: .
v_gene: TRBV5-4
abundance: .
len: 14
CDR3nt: TGTGCCAGCAGCTCCCCTGACAGGATCTATGGCTACACCTTC
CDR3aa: CASSSPDRIYGYTF

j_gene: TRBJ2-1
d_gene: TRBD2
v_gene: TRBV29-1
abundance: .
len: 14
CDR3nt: TGCAGCGTAGCAACGAGGCTAGCGGGGAATGAGCAGTTCTTC
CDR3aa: CSVATRLAGNEQFF

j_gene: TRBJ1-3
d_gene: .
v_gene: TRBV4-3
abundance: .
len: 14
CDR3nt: TGCGCCAGCAGCCAATCCCGCGCCGGAAACACCATATATTTT
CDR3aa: CASSQSRAGNTIYF